The sequence of this T cell receptor (beta chain) was determined in a study of T cell repertoires in cytomegalovirus infection. Whole-study context: Researchers turned to recently identified HLA-C-restricted CMV epitopes as well as well-studied HLA-B-restricted ones. Based on public TCR beta signatures, there were indications of CMV infection and of a matching HLA type.

Unmatched junction bases numbered 7, after V lost 4 bases and J lost 10 bases. Germline V gives CDR1 MNHNY, CDR2 SVGAGI (reference sequence). The CDR3 has 13 amino acids. Each CDR3 protein gets one entry after TCRdb re-called the reads with MiXCR. The data contain about 470,000 distinct CDR3 sequences, approximately 46% of them seen just once; the ten biggest clones take up 35% to 50%. Concerning this clonotype itself: Its antigen remains unidentified.

Study conclusions and caveats: Carriers of CMV plus the relevant HLA were identified by cumulative public TCR beta family frequency. Ex vivo responses were dominated by HLA-C-restricted CMV-specific TCR beta clonotypes.

The V and J genes are TRBV6-6 and TRBJ2-1, with 7 bases fitting TRBD1. This TCR derives from a human donor in good health (CMV status not recorded). Some clones in this sample may be carry-over from other donors' samples. Here the sequenced sample was cultured PBMCs, taken from culture after CMV antigen stimulation. The CDR3 DNA sequence: TGTGCCAGCAGTTTGAACAGGGGTTCGGAGCAGTTCTTC. This translates into CASSLNRGSEQFF.